Each of the 11 T cell receptor beta chains below was sequenced from the same sample in a study of CD8+CD57+ T cells in acquired aplastic anemia. Both TCR beta VDJ combination and CDR3 sequence profiling were carried out. Genomic DNA was the template for this profiling. TCRdb reanalysed the reads using MiXCR and keeps one entry per CDR3 protein. This table holds 150,000 to 200,000 distinct CDR3 sequences, about 64% found once. Input material: sorted CD4+, CD8+, or CD8+CD57+ T cells (not recorded which) from PBMCs. The receptors come from a human donor with severe aplastic anemia or a healthy control (not recorded which).

This clonotype was counted a few times. The chain uses TRBV7-7 and TRBJ2-7, with D unresolved. The V gene's germline CDR1 is SSHAT and CDR2 FNYEAQ (reference sequence). The V end lost 5 bases, the J end lost 4 bases, and 12 bases lay between the germline ends. The CDR3 length is 13 residues. The CDR3 DNA reads as TGTGCCAGCAGCCAAGGCATAGGGTACGAGCAGTACTTC. The encoded protein is CASSQGIGYEQYF. Full variable domain (missing parts from reference TRBV7-7 and TRBJ2-7): GAGVSQSPRYKVTKRGQDVTLRCDPISSHATLYWYQQALGQGPEFLTYFNYEAQPDKSGLPSDRFSAERPEGSISTLTIQRTEQRDSAMYRCASSQGIGYEQYFGPGTRLTVT.

The chain recombines TRBV13 with TRBJ2-7; D is perhaps TRBD2 (7 bases). CDR3 length equals 15 residues. Trimming took 5 bases from V and 0 from J, leaving 14 bases between them. Germline V gene lookup returns CDR1 PRHDT and CDR2 FYEKMQ (reference sequence). CDR3 DNA sequence: TGTGCCAGCAGCCCCCGGGGGGCAAGCTCCTACGAGCAGTACTTC. Amino acid sequence: CASSPRGASSYEQYF. Combining the CDR3 with reference TRBV13 and TRBJ2-7 gives the whole variable domain AAGVIQSPRHLIKEKRETATLKCYPIPRHDTVYWYQQGPGQDPQFLISFYEKMQSDKGSIPDRFSAQQFSDYHSELNMSSLELGDSALYFCASSPRGASSYEQYFGPGTRLTVT.

The V gene is TRBV5-1, the J gene TRBJ2-7, with D perhaps matching TRBD2 (6 bases). V dropped 5 bases and J dropped 2 bases, with 11 bases sitting between them. The germline gives CDR1 SGHRS, CDR2 YFSETQ. The CDR3 has 13 residues. CDR3: CASRSGLTYEQYF. DNA of the CDR3: TGCGCCAGCAGGTCGGGACTGACCTACGAGCAGTACTTC.

In regard to this clonotype: Mismatch with germline at one junction end may stem from a read error. The rearrangement uses TRBV14 and TRBJ2-1; the D gene is possibly TRBD1 (6 bases). The CDR3 consists of 16 residues. Per germline, CDR1 SGHDN and CDR2 FVKESK. In nucleotides, the CDR3 is TGTGCCAGCAGCCAAATGGGGCTGAGGGGGTCCAATGAGCGGTTCTTC. It translates to CASSQMGLRGSNERFF.

This chain joins TRBV2 and TRBJ2-1; TRBD2 matches at 7 bases. Germline CDR1 SNHLY, CDR2 FYNNEI. The ends lost 4 bases at V and 1 base at J; junction bases unmatched: 4. The CDR3 length is 15 residues. Written as DNA, the CDR3 is TGTGCCAGCAGTGGCTCTAGCGGATCCTACAATGAGCAGTTCTTC. Translated, it gives CASSGSSGSYNEQFF.

V gene TRBV7-3 combines with J gene TRBJ2-3, with unresolved D. Between the trimmed V and J ends, which lost 6 bases and 0 bases, there was a span of 13 bases. Germline loops: CDR1 SGHTA, CDR2 FQGTGA. The CDR3 totals 15 residues. The CDR3 nucleotides are TGTGCCAGCAGTCCCCTGCCATCAAGCACAGATACGCAGTATTTT. This codes for CASSPLPSSTDTQYF.

This clonotype was picked up many times. This chain links TRBV29-1 with TRBJ1-2; tentative D call: TRBD1 (5 bases). The CDR3 contains 9 residues. V lost 6 bases and J lost 8, with 7 bases in between. Germline-derived CDR1 and CDR2 are SQVTM and ANQGSEA. The CDR3: CSVAGGYTF. DNA for the CDR3: TGCAGCGTGGCAGGGGGCTACACCTTC.

As for this clonotype: At one end, the junction sequence differs from germline, possibly due to a read error. The rearrangement links TRBV10-3 to TRBJ2-2; a possible D gene is TRBD2 (6 bases). Looked up from germline, CDR1 is ENHRY and CDR2 is SYGVKD. CDR3 length: 17 amino acids. CDR3 loop: CAISASGWQLNTGELLF. CDR3 sequence (DNA): TGTGCCATCAGTGCCAGCGGGTGGCAACTGAACACCGGGGAGCTGCTTTTT.

Of note for this clonotype: A much larger clone lies a single base off, so this may be a read error. Here the CDR3 DNA reads TGTGCCAGCAGCATACGTGGGTCCAATGGAAAACTGTTTTTT. Amino acids: CASSIRGSNGKLFF. This chain uses TRBV7-9 with TRBJ1-4; no firm D call. Germline V gene sequence: CDR1 SEHNR, CDR2 FQNEAQ (reference sequence). The CDR3 covers 14 residues.

The V call is TRBV9, the J call TRBJ2-3; D gene uncertain. The CDR3 consists of 13 residues. The germline CDR1 and CDR2 sequences are SGDLS and YYNGEE. The V and J ends lost 6 bases and 5 bases respectively, with 13 bases between them. The CDR3 here is CASTNFSRDTQYF. The CDR3 DNA reads as TGTGCCAGCACCAATTTCTCGCGAGATACGCAGTATTTT.

The chain couples TRBV25-1 to TRBJ2-2; 8 nucleotides match TRBD2. With V trimmed by 7 bases and J by 4 bases, 5 bases remained unmatched. The CDR3 sequence is 14 residues long. CDR1 is MGHDK, CDR2 SYGVNS, per germline. The CDR3 DNA reads TGTGCCAGCACAGGACTAGCTACCACCGGGGAGCTGTTTTTT. Translation gives CASTGLATTGELFF. Full variable domain (missing parts from reference TRBV25-1 and TRBJ2-2): EADIYQTPRYLVIGTGKKITLECSQTMGHDKMYWYQQDPGMELHLIHYSYGVNSTEKGDLSSESTVSRIRTEHFPLTLESARPSHTSQYLCASTGLATTGELFFGEGSRLTVL.